This is a list of T cell receptor beta chains from one sample in a study of T cells in Graves' hyperthyroidism and ophthalmopathy. TCRdb re-analysed the multiplex PCR reads in MiXCR, keeping a single row per CDR3 protein. Here the sample spans about 840,000 distinct CDR3 sequences, approximately 40% being singletons. The specimen was blood. These receptors were collected from a man younger than 35 with Graves' hyperthyroidism. The CDR3 runs from the conserved cysteine through the conserved F or W. D genes are given only for firm matches. A clone size is listed for some rows: how often the clone was seen (once, few, many), or a class if it is expanded.

J gene: TRBJ2-7; clone size: few; D gene: NA; V gene: TRBV20-1; CDR3 DNA: TGCAGTGCTAGCCCGGGACTTTCCTACGAGCAGTACTTC; CDR3 protein: CSASPGLSYEQYF
J gene: TRBJ1-2; clone size: once; D gene: NA; V gene: TRBV10-3; CDR3 DNA: TGTGCCAGCAGTCCCGGGACATCCTTAGACTATGGCTACACCTTC; CDR3 protein: CASSPGTSLDYGYTF
J gene: TRBJ2-7; clone size: many; D gene: TRBD2; V gene: TRBV5-1; CDR3 DNA: TGCGCCAGCAGCCTTCCGGGAGGCCACGAGCAGTACTTC; CDR3 protein: CASSLPGGHEQYF
J gene: TRBJ1-1; clone size: NA; D gene: NA; V gene: TRBV7-6; CDR3 DNA: TGTGCCAGCAGCTTAGCGCGAGGCAGCGGGGAAGCTTTCTTT; CDR3 protein: CASSLARGSGEAFF
J gene: TRBJ2-7; clone size: NA; D gene: NA; V gene: TRBV10-3; CDR3 DNA: TGTGCCATCGGGGCGCCCTCCTACGAGCAGTACTTC; CDR3 protein: CAIGAPSYEQYF
J gene: TRBJ2-2; clone size: NA; D gene: TRBD1; V gene: TRBV7-9; CDR3 DNA: TGTGCCAGCAGCTTCAACAGGGGGCCGAACACCGGGGAGCTGTTTTTT; CDR3 protein: CASSFNRGPNTGELFF
J gene: TRBJ1-4; clone size: many; D gene: NA; V gene: TRBV7-9; CDR3 DNA: TGTGCCAGCAGCTTAACAGAAGGGCCTGGTGAAAAACTGTTTTTT; CDR3 protein: CASSLTEGPGEKLFF
J gene: TRBJ2-7; clone size: few; D gene: TRBD2; V gene: TRBV7-8; CDR3 DNA: TGTGCCAGCAGCTTATGGACTAGCGGGGGGTTGAGCTCCTACGAGCAGTACTTC; CDR3 protein: CASSLWTSGGLSSYEQYF
J gene: TRBJ2-7; clone size: NA; D gene: NA; V gene: TRBV6-1; CDR3 DNA: TGTGCCAGCACGGACAACAGGGCAAGCGAGCAGTACTTC; CDR3 protein: CASTDNRASEQYF
J gene: TRBJ2-7; clone size: NA; D gene: NA; V gene: TRBV9; CDR3 DNA: TGTGCCAGCAGCCCCCGTGGGGGTCGGTTTGACGAGCAGTACTTC; CDR3 protein: CASSPRGGRFDEQYF
J gene: TRBJ2-2; clone size: many; D gene: TRBD1; V gene: TRBV7-6; CDR3 DNA: TGTGCCAGCAGCTTAGAGAGACAGGGCTCCGGGGAGCTGTTTTTT; CDR3 protein: CASSLERQGSGELFF
J gene: TRBJ1-1; clone size: NA; D gene: NA; V gene: TRBV7-8; CDR3 DNA: TGTGCCAGCAGACCGCATCCCTTTCGGGGGAGGACTGAAGCTTTCTTT; CDR3 protein: CASRPHPFRGRTEAFF
J gene: TRBJ2-7; clone size: NA; D gene: NA; V gene: TRBV7-9; CDR3 DNA: TGTGCCAGCAGCTTAGGTAATGGCTGCGAGCAGTACTTC; CDR3 protein: CASSLGNGCEQYF
J gene: TRBJ2-2; clone size: NA; D gene: TRBD1; V gene: TRBV4-1; CDR3 DNA: TGCGCCAGCGGGACAGGGCCCACCGGGGAGCTGTTTTTT; CDR3 protein: CASGTGPTGELFF
J gene: TRBJ2-2; clone size: few; D gene: NA; V gene: TRBV7-9; CDR3 DNA: TGTGCCAGCAGCTTAAAACGGATGAACACCGGGGAGCTGTTTTTT; CDR3 protein: CASSLKRMNTGELFF
J gene: TRBJ2-7; clone size: NA; D gene: NA; V gene: TRBV7-8; CDR3 DNA: TGTGCCAGCAGCTTATTCCGGACCACCTACGAGCAGTACTTC; CDR3 protein: CASSLFRTTYEQYF
J gene: TRBJ2-7; clone size: few; D gene: NA; V gene: TRBV20-1; CDR3 DNA: TGCAGTGCTAGAGATCGCGGAGGGGTCTTCGGCTACGAGCAGTACTTC; CDR3 protein: CSARDRGGVFGYEQYF
J gene: TRBJ1-2; clone size: NA; D gene: NA; V gene: TRBV20-1; CDR3 DNA: TGCAGTGCTAGAGTGGGGGGTGGCGGCTATGGCTACACCTTC; CDR3 protein: CSARVGGGGYGYTF
J gene: TRBJ2-7; clone size: NA; D gene: TRBD2; V gene: TRBV20-1; CDR3 DNA: TGCAGTGCCCTCAGGAGAGGCGGGAGCAGATCCGCCGAGCAGTACTTC; CDR3 protein: CSALRRGGSRSAEQYF
J gene: TRBJ1-6; clone size: many; D gene: NA; V gene: TRBV3-2; CDR3 DNA: TGTGCCAGCAGCCAAGACGTCGGGGATTCACCCCTCCACTTT; CDR3 protein: CASSQDVGDSPLHF
J gene: TRBJ2-2; clone size: NA; D gene: NA; V gene: TRBV2; CDR3 DNA: TGTGCCAGCAGCGTCGTCGAACGGTCCGGGGAGCTGTTTTTT; CDR3 protein: CASSVVERSGELFF
J gene: TRBJ1-1; clone size: NA; D gene: NA; V gene: TRBV19; CDR3 DNA: TGTGCCAGTGATCAGGTGGACACTGAAGCTTTCTTT; CDR3 protein: CASDQVDTEAFF
J gene: TRBJ2-5; clone size: NA; D gene: TRBD2; V gene: TRBV7-8; CDR3 DNA: TGTGCCAGCAGCTTTACTAGCGGGTACCAAGAGACCCAGTACTTC; CDR3 protein: CASSFTSGYQETQYF
J gene: TRBJ1-3; clone size: few; D gene: NA; V gene: TRBV12-3/TRBV12-4; CDR3 DNA: TGTGCCAGCAGTCGAATCTCTGGAAACACCATATATTTT; CDR3 protein: CASSRISGNTIYF
J gene: TRBJ1-3; clone size: NA; D gene: NA; V gene: TRBV9; CDR3 DNA: TGTGCCAGCAGCGTAAGGGGTGGAAACACCATATATTTT; CDR3 protein: CASSVRGGNTIYF